Listed here are 8 T cell receptor beta chains from one sample, sequenced in a study of T cell responses to AZD1222 COVID-19 vaccine. TCRdb keeps only in-frame clones here, not all; method: immunoSEQ multiplex PCR. Of 95,000 to 110,000 clones listed, approximately 88% are singletons. Specimen: peripheral blood, collected on day 0 of AZD1222 vaccination. Receptors were obtained from an adult in good health.

V usage is TRBV6-4 and J usage is TRBJ1-5; D not resolved. The CDR3 spans 13 residues. The germline V gene encodes CDR1 MRHNA and CDR2 SNTAGT. The V end was cut by 3 bases, the J end by 0 bases, with 3 bases between. The CDR3 spells CASSETSNQPQHF. CDR3 DNA sequence: TGTGCCAGCAGTGAGACTAGCAATCAGCCCCAGCATTTT.

The chain carries TRBV7-2 and TRBJ2-7; D call uncertain. CDR3 length equals 16 residues. The V end was cut by 5 bases, the J end by 3 bases, with 20 bases between. Germline V gene sequence: CDR1 SGHTA, CDR2 FQGNSA. CDR3 loop: CASSQAVGSDLYEQYF. CDR3 nucleotide sequence: TGTGCCAGCAGCCAAGCAGTGGGCTCTGATCTCTACGAGCAGTACTTC.

V and J are TRBV7-3 and TRBJ2-6; a weak D match, TRBD1 (5 bases). Per the germline V gene, CDR1 is SGHTA and CDR2 is FQGTGA. V was trimmed by 3 bases and J by 0 bases, leaving 9 bases between them. CDR3 length: 16 residues. This CDR3 reads CASSFRQTSGANVLTF. Here the CDR3 DNA reads TGTGCCAGCAGCTTCCGACAGACCTCTGGGGCCAACGTCCTGACTTTC.

The genes are TRBV10-3 and TRBJ1-1; 9 nucleotides agree with TRBD1. The length of the CDR3 is 14 residues. Germline V gene lookup returns CDR1 ENHRY and CDR2 SYGVKD. The trim removed 9 bases at V and 0 bases at J, leaving 5 bases unmatched. The CDR3 sequence is CAIGTGYVNTEAFF. The DNA for the CDR3 is TGTGCCATAGGGACAGGGTATGTGAACACTGAAGCTTTCTTT.

This chain joins TRBV28 and TRBJ1-5; D gene unclear. Germline CDR1 is MDHEN and CDR2 is SYDVKM. Trimming stripped 6 bases from V and 3 bases from J, with 12 bases between. The CDR3 consists of 14 residues. The CDR3 nucleotides read TGTGCCAGCAGGGCCCGGACGGACAATCAGCCCCAGCATTTT. Protein sequence: CASRARTDNQPQHF.

This rearrangement joins TRBV7-2 to TRBJ1-1; 7 nucleotides line up with TRBD1. The V gene end was trimmed by 2 bases and the J gene end by 1 base; junction bases not matched to a gene: 4. The CDR3 totals 15 residues. Germline assignment: CDR1 SGHTA and CDR2 FQGNSA. As DNA, the CDR3 is TGTGCCAGCAGCTTAAAGACAGGGTGGAACACTGAAGCTTTCTTT. Its protein is CASSLKTGWNTEAFF.

CDR3 region: CAWTPGANVLTF. The CDR3 nucleotides read TGTGCCTGGACCCCTGGGGCCAACGTCCTGACTTTC. The chain uses TRBV30 and TRBJ2-6, with D hard to call. Germline V gene lookup returns CDR1 GTSNPN and CDR2 SVGIG (reference sequence). Trimming cost V 4 bases and J 2 bases, with 3 bases left between them. CDR3 size: 12 residues. The full variable domain, its missing parts supplied by reference TRBV30 and TRBJ2-6, is SQTIHQWPATLVQPVGSPLSLECTVEGTSNPNLYWYRQAAGRGLQLLFYSVGIGQISSEVPQNLSASRPQDRQFILSSKKLLLSDSGFYLCAWTPGANVLTFGAGSRLTVL.

This sequence joins TRBV5-1 and TRBJ1-2; unclear D gene. Between the trimmed V and J ends, which lost 0 bases and 3 bases, there was a span of 15 bases. CDR3 length: 16 residues. CDR1 is SGHRS and CDR2 is YFSETQ in the germline V gene. The CDR3 loop reads CASSLAADVLYYGYTF. CDR3 coding DNA: TGCGCCAGCAGCTTGGCTGCGGATGTTCTATACTATGGCTACACCTTC. Variable domain in full (rest from reference TRBV5-1 and TRBJ1-2): KAGVTQTPRYLIKTRGQQVTLSCSPISGHRSVSWYQQTPGQGLQFLFEYFSETQRNKGNFPGRFSGRQFSNSRSEMNVSTLELGDSALYLCASSLAADVLYYGYTFGSGTRLTVV.